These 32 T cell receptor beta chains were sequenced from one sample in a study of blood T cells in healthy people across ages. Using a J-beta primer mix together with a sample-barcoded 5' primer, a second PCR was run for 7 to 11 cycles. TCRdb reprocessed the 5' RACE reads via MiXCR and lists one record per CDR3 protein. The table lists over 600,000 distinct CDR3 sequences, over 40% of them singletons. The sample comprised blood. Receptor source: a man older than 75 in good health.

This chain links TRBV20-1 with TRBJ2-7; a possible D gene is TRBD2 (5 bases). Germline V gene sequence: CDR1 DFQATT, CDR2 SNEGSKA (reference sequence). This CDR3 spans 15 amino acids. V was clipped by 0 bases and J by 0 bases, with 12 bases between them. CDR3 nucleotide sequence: TGCAGTGCTAGAGATCCCAGCGGCAGCTCCTACGAGCAGTACTTC. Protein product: CSARDPSGSSYEQYF.

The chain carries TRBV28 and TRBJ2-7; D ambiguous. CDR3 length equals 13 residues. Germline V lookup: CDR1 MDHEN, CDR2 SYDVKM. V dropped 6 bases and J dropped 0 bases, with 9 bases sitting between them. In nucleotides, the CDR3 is TGTGCCAGCAGGGCAGACCCCTCCTACGAGCAGTACTTC. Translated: CASRADPSYEQYF.

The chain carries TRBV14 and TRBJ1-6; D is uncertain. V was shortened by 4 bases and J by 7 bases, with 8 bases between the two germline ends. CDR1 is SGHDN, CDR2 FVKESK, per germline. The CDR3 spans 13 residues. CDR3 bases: TGTGCCAGCAGCCCCTTAGTGAATTCACCCCTCCACTTT. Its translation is CASSPLVNSPLHF.

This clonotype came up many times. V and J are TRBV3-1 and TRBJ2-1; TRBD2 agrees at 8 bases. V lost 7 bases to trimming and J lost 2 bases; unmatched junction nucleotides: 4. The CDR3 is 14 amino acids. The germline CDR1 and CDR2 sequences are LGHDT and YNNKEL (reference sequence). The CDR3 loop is CASTDGRAYNEQFF. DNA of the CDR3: TGTGCCAGCACGGACGGGAGGGCCTACAATGAGCAGTTCTTC.

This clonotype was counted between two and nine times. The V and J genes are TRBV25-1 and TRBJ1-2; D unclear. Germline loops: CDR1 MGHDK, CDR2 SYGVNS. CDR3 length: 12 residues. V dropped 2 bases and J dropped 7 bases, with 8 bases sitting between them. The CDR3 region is CASSEPLSGYTF. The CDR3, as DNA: TGTGCCAGCAGTGAACCCCTCTCTGGCTACACCTTC.

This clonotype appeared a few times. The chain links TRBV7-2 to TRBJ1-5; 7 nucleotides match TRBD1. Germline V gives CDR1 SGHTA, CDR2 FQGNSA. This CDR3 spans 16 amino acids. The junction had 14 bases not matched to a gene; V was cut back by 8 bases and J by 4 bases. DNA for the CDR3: TGTGCCAGCTGTATTTCCGGGACAGAAAAAAATCAGCCCCAGCATTTT. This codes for CASCISGTEKNQPQHF.

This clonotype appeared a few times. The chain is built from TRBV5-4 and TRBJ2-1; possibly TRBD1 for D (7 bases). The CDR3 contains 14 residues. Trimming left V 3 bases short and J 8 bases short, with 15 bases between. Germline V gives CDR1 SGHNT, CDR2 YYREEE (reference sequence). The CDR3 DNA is TGTGCCAGCAGCTCTCCGGACAGGAGGGATGAGCAGTTCTTC. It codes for CASSSPDRRDEQFF.

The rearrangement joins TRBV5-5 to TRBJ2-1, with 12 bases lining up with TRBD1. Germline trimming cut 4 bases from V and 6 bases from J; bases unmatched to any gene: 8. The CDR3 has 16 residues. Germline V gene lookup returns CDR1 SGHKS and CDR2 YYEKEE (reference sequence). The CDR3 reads CASSPGQGAVFNEQFF. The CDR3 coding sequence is TGTGCCAGCAGCCCGGGACAGGGGGCAGTATTCAATGAGCAGTTCTTC. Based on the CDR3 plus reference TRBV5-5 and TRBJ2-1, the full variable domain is DAGVTQSPTHLIKTRGQQVTLRCSPISGHKSVSWYQQVLGQGPQFIFQYYEKEERGRGNFPDRFSARQFPNYSSELNVNALLLGDSALYLCASSPGQGAVFNEQFFGPGTRLTVL.

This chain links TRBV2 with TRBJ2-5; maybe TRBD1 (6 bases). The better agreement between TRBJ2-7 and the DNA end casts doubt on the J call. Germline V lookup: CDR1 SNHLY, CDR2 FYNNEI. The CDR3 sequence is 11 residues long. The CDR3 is CASNNRDEQYF. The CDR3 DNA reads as TGTGCCAGCAATAACAGGGACGAGCAGTACTTC.

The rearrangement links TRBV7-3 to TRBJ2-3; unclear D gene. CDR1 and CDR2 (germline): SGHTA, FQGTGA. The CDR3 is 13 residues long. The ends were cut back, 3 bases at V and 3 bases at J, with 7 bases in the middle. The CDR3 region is CASSFIATDTQYF. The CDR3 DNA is TGTGCCAGCAGCTTCATAGCTACAGATACGCAGTATTTT.

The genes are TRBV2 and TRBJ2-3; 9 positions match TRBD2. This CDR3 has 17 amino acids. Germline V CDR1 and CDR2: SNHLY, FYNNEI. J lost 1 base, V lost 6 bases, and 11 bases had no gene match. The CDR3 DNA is TGTGCCAGCAGGTCCCCTAGAAGCGGGGGGCGCACAGATACGCAGTATTTT. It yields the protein CASRSPRSGGRTDTQYF.

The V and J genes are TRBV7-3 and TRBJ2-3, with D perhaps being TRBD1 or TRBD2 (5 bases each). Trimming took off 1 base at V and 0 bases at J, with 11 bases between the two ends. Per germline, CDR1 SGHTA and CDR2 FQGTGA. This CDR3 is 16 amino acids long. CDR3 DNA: TGTGCCAGCAGCTTAAACGGCTGGGGGAGCACAGATACGCAGTATTTT. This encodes CASSLNGWGSTDTQYF. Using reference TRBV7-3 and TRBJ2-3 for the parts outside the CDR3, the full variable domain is GAGVSQTPSNKVTEKGKYVELRCDPISGHTALYWYRQSLGQGPEFLIYFQGTGAADDSGLPNDRFFAVRPEGSVSTLKIQRTERGDSAVYLCASSLNGWGSTDTQYFGPGTRLTVL.

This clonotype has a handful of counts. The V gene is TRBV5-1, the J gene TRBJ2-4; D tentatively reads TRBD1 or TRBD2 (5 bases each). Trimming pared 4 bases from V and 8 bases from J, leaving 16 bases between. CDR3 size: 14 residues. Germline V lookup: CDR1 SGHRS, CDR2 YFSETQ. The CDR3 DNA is TGCGCCAGCAGCGGGGGACGGACTGGGGACATTCAGTACTTC. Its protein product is CASSGGRTGDIQYF.

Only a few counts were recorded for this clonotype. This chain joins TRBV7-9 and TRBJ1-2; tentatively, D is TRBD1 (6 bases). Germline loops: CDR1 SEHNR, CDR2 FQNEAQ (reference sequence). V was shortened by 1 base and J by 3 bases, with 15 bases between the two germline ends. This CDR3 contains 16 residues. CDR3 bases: TGTGCCAGCAGCTTAGGAGGACAGTCGACTGACTATGGCTACACCTTC. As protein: CASSLGGQSTDYGYTF. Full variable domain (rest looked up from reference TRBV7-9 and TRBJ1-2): DTGVSQNPRHKITKRGQNVTFRCDPISEHNRLYWYRQTLGQGPEFLTYFQNEAQLEKSRLLSDRFSAERPKGSFSTLEIQRTEQGDSAMYLCASSLGGQSTDYGYTFGSGTRLTVV.

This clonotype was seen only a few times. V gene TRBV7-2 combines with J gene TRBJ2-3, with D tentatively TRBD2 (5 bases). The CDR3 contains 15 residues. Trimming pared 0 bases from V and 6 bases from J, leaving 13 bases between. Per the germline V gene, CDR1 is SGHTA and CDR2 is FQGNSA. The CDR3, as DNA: TGTGCCAGCAGCTTAGCCGGGAAGTTCCTGGATACGCAGTATTTT. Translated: CASSLAGKFLDTQYF.

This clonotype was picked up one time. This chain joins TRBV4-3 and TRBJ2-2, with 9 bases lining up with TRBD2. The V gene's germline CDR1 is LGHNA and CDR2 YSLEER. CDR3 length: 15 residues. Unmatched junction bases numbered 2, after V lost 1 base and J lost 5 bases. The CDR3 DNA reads TGCGCCAGCAGCCAAGCTAGCGGGAATACCGGGGAGCTGTTTTTT. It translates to CASSQASGNTGELFF.

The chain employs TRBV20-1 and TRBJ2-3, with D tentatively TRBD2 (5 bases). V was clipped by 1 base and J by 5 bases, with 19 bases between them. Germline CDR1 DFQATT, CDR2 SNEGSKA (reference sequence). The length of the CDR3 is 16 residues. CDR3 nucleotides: TGCAGTGCTAGAGCCCCCCCGGGCGGGTCCAAAGATACGCAGTATTTT. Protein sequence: CSARAPPGGSKDTQYF.

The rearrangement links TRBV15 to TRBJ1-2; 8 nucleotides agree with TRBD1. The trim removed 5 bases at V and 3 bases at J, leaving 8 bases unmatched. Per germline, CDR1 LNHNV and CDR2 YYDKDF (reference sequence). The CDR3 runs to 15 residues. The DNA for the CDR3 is TGTGCCACCAGCCAAGGACAGGGAACCTACTATGGCTACACCTTC. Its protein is CATSQGQGTYYGYTF.

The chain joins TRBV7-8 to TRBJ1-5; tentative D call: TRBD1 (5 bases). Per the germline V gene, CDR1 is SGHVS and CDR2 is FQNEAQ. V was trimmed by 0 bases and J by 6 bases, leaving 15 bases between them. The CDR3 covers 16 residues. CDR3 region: CASSLAGEGRFQPQHF. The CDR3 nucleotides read TGTGCCAGCAGCTTAGCGGGGGAGGGGAGGTTTCAGCCCCAGCATTTT.

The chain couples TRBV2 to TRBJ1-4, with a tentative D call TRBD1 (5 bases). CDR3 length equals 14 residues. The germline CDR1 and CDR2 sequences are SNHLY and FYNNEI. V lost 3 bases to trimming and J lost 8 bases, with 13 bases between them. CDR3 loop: CASSDTGLREKLFF. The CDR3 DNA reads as TGTGCCAGCAGTGACACGGGGCTGAGGGAAAAACTGTTTTTT.

The CDR3 spells CASSFRMGQGLETQYF. CDR3 nucleotides: TGCGCCAGCAGCTTCCGTATGGGACAGGGATTAGAGACCCAGTACTTC. The V call is TRBV5-1, the J call TRBJ2-5, with TRBD1 identical over 9 bases. V lost 2 bases and J lost 4; bases outside the gene matches: 9. This CDR3 contains 16 residues. Germline lookup yields CDR1 SGHRS and CDR2 YFSETQ.

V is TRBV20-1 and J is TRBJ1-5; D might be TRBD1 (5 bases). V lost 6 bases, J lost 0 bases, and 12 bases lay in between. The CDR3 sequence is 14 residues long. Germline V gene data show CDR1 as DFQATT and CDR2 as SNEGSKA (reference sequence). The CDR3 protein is CSASPGHSNQPQHF. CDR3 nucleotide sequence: TGCAGTGCATCCCCAGGGCATAGCAATCAGCCCCAGCATTTT.

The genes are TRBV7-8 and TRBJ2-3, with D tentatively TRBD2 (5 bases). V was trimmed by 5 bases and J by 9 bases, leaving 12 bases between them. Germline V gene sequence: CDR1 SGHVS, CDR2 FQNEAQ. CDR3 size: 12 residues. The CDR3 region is CASSTRTLTQYF. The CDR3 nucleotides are TGTGCCAGCAGCACCCGGACTCTCACGCAGTATTTT.

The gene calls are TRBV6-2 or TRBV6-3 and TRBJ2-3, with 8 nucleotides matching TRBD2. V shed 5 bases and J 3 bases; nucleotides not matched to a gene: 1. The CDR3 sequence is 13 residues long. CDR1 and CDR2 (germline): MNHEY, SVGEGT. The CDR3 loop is CASSRLATDTQYF. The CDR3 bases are TGTGCCAGCAGTAGACTAGCGACAGATACGCAGTATTTT.

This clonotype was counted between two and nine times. The DNA for the CDR3 is TGCGCCAGCAGCCAAGGTGCCGGAGAAACCTACGAGCAGTACTTC. It codes for CASSQGAGETYEQYF. The chain joins TRBV4-3 to TRBJ2-7, with D uncertain. Trimming shortened V by 1 base and J by 2 bases, and 12 bases separated the two germline ends. The CDR3 extends over 15 amino acids. Germline lookup yields CDR1 LGHNA and CDR2 YSLEER.

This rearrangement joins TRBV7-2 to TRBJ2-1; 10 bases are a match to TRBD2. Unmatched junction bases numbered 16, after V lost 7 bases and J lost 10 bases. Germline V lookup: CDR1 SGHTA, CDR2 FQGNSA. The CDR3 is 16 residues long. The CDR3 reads CASTLEPTSGLGEQFF. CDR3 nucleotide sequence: TGTGCCAGCACCCTCGAGCCGACTAGCGGGTTGGGGGAGCAGTTCTTC.

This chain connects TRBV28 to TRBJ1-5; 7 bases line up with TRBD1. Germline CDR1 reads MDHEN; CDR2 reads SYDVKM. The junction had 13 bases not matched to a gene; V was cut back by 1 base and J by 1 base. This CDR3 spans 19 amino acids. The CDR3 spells CASSLLTGTSEGSNQPQHF. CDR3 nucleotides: TGTGCCAGCAGTTTATTGACAGGGACGTCGGAAGGCAGCAATCAGCCCCAGCATTTT.

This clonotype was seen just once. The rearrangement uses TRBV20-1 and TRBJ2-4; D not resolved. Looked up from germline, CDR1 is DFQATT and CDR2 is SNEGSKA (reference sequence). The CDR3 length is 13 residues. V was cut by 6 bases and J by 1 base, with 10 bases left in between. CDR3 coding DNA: TGCAGTGCCGGACCTGGGGCCAAAAACATTCAGTACTTC. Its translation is CSAGPGAKNIQYF.

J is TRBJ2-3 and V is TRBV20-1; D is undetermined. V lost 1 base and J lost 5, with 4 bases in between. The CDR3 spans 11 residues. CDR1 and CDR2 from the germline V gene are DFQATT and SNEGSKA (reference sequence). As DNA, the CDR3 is TGCAGTGCTAGAGTTCTAGATACGCAGTATTTT. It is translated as CSARVLDTQYF.

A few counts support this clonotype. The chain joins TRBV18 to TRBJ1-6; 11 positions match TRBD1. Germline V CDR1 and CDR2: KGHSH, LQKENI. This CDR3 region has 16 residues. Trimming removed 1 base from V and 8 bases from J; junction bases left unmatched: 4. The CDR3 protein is CASSPQLGQGDSPLHF. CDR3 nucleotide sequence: TGTGCCAGCTCACCACAACTGGGACAGGGGGATTCACCCCTCCACTTT.

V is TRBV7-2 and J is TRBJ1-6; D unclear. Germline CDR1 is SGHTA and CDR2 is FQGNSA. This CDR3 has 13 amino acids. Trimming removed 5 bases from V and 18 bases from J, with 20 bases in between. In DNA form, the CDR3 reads TGTGCCAGCAGCCTCGACCTAGACCCCCATCCCCACTTT. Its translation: CASSLDLDPHPHF.

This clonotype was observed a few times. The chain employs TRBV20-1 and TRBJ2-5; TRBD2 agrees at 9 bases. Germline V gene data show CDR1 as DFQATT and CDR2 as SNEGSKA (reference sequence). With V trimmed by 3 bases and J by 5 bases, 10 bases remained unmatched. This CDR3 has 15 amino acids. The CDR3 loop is CSARSLGGGGETQYF. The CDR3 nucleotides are TGCAGTGCTAGGTCTTTAGGCGGGGGGGGTGAGACCCAGTACTTC.